These T cell receptor beta chains were read from a single sample in a study of blood T cell repertoires in COVID-19. Profiling relied on immunoSEQ multiplex PCR, and the TCRdb table lists in-frame clones only, not all of them. The repertoire holds more than 85,000 clones, with roughly 87% as singletons. Sequenced: peripheral blood. All receptors come from a man aged 50-60 years with active COVID-19. CDR3s include the opening cysteine and the closing phenylalanine or tryptophan. D genes are given only for firm matches. A row's size may be missing; if present it is once, few, many or a size class.

d_gene | j_gene | abundance | v_gene | CDR3nt | CDR3aa
NA | TRBJ2-7 | NA | TRBV3-1/TRBV3-2 | TGTGCCAGCAGCCAAGGCGGGGGCTTTAGCTCCTACGAGCAGTACTTC | CASSQGGGFSSYEQYF
NA | TRBJ2-7 | once | TRBV2 | TGTGCCAGCAGTGAATCCGGGGGAACCTACGAGCAGTACTTC | CASSESGGTYEQYF
NA | TRBJ2-3 | NA | TRBV5-1 | TGCGCCAGCAGGAGAGGGGGGGCTAGCACAGATACGCAGTATTTT | CASRRGGASTDTQYF
NA | TRBJ2-5 | NA | TRBV5-4 | TGTGCCAGCAACCCCGGAGGGGAATCGGCCCAGTACTTC | CASNPGGESAQYF
TRBD1 | TRBJ1-2 | NA | TRBV7-2 | TGTGCCAGCAGCCCCCGGGACAGGGGTTATGGCTACACCTTC | CASSPRDRGYGYTF
NA | TRBJ1-1 | NA | TRBV18 | TGTGCCAGCTCACCTTCCCCAATCCCGAACACTGAAGCTTTCTTT | CASSPSPIPNTEAFF
NA | TRBJ2-7 | NA | TRBV12-5 | TGTGCTAGTGGTTTGTATGAGGGGGCCTACGAGCAGTACTTC | CASGLYEGAYEQYF
NA | TRBJ2-4 | NA | TRBV15 | TGTGCCACCAGCAGAGATCCCTGGCTAGCCAAAAACATTCAGTACTTC | CATSRDPWLAKNIQYF
NA | TRBJ2-7 | NA | TRBV9 | TGTGCCAGCAGCGCTGGGGGGATCATGGGCCACGAGCAGTACTTC | CASSAGGIMGHEQYF
TRBD2 | TRBJ2-1 | NA | TRBV27 | TGTGCCAGCAGTTCGCAGATGACTAGCGGGAACAATGAGCAGTTCTTC | CASSSQMTSGNNEQFF
NA | TRBJ1-4 | NA | TRBV7-9 | TGTGCCAGCAGCTCAGGGGCAACTAATGAAAAACTGTTTTTT | CASSSGATNEKLFF
NA | TRBJ1-5 | NA | TRBV12-5 | TGTGCTAGTGGTTTTGGCGGGAGCAATCAGCCCCAGCATTTT | CASGFGGSNQPQHF
NA | TRBJ1-2 | NA | TRBV6-5 | TGTGCCAGCAGTTACAGGGGGACGGGATATGGCTACACCTTC | CASSYRGTGYGYTF
TRBD2 | TRBJ2-3 | NA | TRBV9 | TGTGCCAGCAGCGCGGGAGGGGCAGACAGCACAGATACGCAGTATTTT | CASSAGGADSTDTQYF
NA | TRBJ2-1 | NA | TRBV19 | TGTGCCAGTAGCCCACCGGGGACCTACAATGAGCAGTTCTTC | CASSPPGTYNEQFF
TRBD2 | TRBJ2-5 | few | TRBV9 | TGTGCCAGCAGCGTTTCCAGCGGGGGAAGAGAGACCCAGTACTTC | CASSVSSGGRETQYF
NA | TRBJ2-7 | once | TRBV27 | TGTGCCAGCAGACGGACAGTGCTTCGGGCCGAGCAGTACTTC | CASRRTVLRAEQYF
TRBD2 | TRBJ2-5 | NA | TRBV7-9 | TGTGCCAGCAGGGGCTGGCGGACGGGGGGAGAAGAGACCCAGTACTTC | CASRGWRTGGEETQYF
TRBD2 | TRBJ2-3 | few | TRBV5-6 | TGTGCCAGCAGCTTGTTGACTAGCAGCGGCACATATACGCAGTATTTT | CASSLLTSSGTYTQYF
NA | TRBJ1-1 | NA | TRBV7-8 | TGTGCCAGCAGCGACGGACTGCTCAATGAAGCTTTCTTT | CASSDGLLNEAFF
NA | TRBJ1-3 | NA | TRBV30 | TGTGCCTGGAGTTCGCGGTTAAACACCATATATTTT | CAWSSRLNTIYF
NA | TRBJ2-3 | once | TRBV5-1 | TGCGCCAGCAGCTTGGAAGGGACTCGCACAGATACGCAGTATTTT | CASSLEGTRTDTQYF
NA | TRBJ1-1 | NA | TRBV3-1/TRBV3-2 | TGTGCCAGCAGCCAAGCTTGGGGGGCTGAAGCTTTCTTT | CASSQAWGAEAFF
NA | TRBJ1-6 | few | TRBV3-1/TRBV3-2 | TGTGCCAGCAGCCAGCAGGGTCAATCACCCCTCCACTTT | CASSQQGQSPLHF
NA | TRBJ2-1 | NA | TRBV29-1 | TGCAGCGTCAGGGTCAATGAGCAGTTCTTC | CSVRVNEQFF
NA | TRBJ2-3 | NA | TRBV24-1 | TGTGCCACCAGTTCCTGGGAGTCAGGCACAGATACGCAGTATTTT | CATSSWESGTDTQYF
NA | TRBJ2-3 | NA | TRBV11-3 | TGTGCCAGCAGCTTAACCTCACAGGACACAGATACGCAGTATTTT | CASSLTSQDTDTQYF
TRBD1 | TRBJ2-5 | once | TRBV6-5 | TGTGCCAGCAGTTCCCTGGGGACAGGGGGACGGGAGACCCAGTACTTC | CASSSLGTGGRETQYF
NA | TRBJ1-4 | NA | TRBV5-8 | TGTGCCAGCAGCTTGGGCGCCATCCCAGGGGCTAATGAAAAACTGTTTTTT | CASSLGAIPGANEKLFF
TRBD1 | TRBJ1-2 | NA | TRBV2 | TGTGCCAGCAATCAGGACAGGGGCGGCTACACCTTC | CASNQDRGGYTF
NA | TRBJ2-3 | once | TRBV12-3/TRBV12-4 | TGTGCCAGCAGTTTACGGGATACGCAGTATTTT | CASSLRDTQYF
NA | TRBJ2-2 | NA | TRBV6-4 | TGTGCCAGCAGTGTGGAGGGGTCGAGCACCGGGGAGCTGTTTTTT | CASSVEGSSTGELFF
NA | TRBJ2-5 | NA | TRBV3-1/TRBV3-2 | TGTGCCAGCAGCCAACAGGTTAGGGAGACCCAGTACTTC | CASSQQVRETQYF
NA | TRBJ1-4 | NA | TRBV11-2 | TGTGCCAGCAGCCCTGGGCTAATTGCAACTAATGAAAAACTGTTTTTT | CASSPGLIATNEKLFF
NA | TRBJ2-3 | NA | TRBV30 | TGTGCCTGGAGTCTCCTTGGCACAGATACGCAGTATTTT | CAWSLLGTDTQYF
NA | TRBJ1-1 | NA | TRBV6-2/TRBV6-3 | TGTGCCAGCAGTTACGCGGGGCGGGCTGAAGCTTTCTTT | CASSYAGRAEAFF
TRBD2 | TRBJ2-1 | NA | TRBV5-6 | TGTGCCAGCAGCTTCCGGGATAGCGGGGGGGCAAGGGAGCAGTTCTTC | CASSFRDSGGAREQFF
NA | TRBJ2-4 | NA | TRBV2 | TGTGCCAGCAGTCTCGGGGAGTGGGTCAAAAACATTCAGTACTTC | CASSLGEWVKNIQYF
NA | TRBJ1-1 | NA | TRBV18 | TGTGCCAGCTTCACCACGGGCCGAGGGCCGACTGAAGCTTTCTTT | CASFTTGRGPTEAFF
NA | TRBJ2-5 | NA | TRBV2 | TGTGCCAGCACCTATAAGGAGACCCAGTACTTC | CASTYKETQYF
NA | TRBJ1-4 | NA | TRBV11-2 | TGTGCCAGCAGCCGTACCAGGGGCGGGGGTGAAAAACTGTTTTTT | CASSRTRGGGEKLFF
TRBD1 | TRBJ1-1 | NA | TRBV29-1 | TGCAGCGCCTCCCTGAGAAGGGGGCTTAGTGAAGCTTTCTTT | CSASLRRGLSEAFF
TRBD2 | TRBJ2-3 | NA | TRBV4-2 | TGTGCCAGCAGCCAACAACTAGCGGGGGGAACAGATACGCAGTATTTT | CASSQQLAGGTDTQYF
NA | TRBJ1-4 | NA | TRBV4-1 | TGCGCCAGCAGCCTCGGGACACACAGGGCAACTAATGAAAAACTGTTTTTT | CASSLGTHRATNEKLFF
NA | TRBJ1-2 | NA | TRBV6-6 | TGTGCCAGCAGTCGGGGGGGACTGAGCTATGGCTACACCTTC | CASSRGGLSYGYTF